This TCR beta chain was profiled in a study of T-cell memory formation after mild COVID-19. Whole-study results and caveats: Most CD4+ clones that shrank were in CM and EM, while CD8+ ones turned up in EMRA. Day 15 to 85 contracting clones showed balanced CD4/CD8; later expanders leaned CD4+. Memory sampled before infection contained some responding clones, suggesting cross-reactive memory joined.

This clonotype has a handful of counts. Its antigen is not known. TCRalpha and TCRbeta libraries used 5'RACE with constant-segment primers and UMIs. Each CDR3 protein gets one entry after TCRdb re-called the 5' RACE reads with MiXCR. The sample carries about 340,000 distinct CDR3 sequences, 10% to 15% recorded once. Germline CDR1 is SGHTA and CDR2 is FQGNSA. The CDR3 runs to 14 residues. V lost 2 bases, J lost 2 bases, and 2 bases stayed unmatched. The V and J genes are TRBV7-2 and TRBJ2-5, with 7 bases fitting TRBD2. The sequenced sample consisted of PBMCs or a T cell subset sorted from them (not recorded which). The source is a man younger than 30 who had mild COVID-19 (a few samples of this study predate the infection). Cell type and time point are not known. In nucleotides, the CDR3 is TGTGCCAGCAGCTTAAGCGGGGCTCAAGAGACCCAGTACTTC. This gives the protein CASSLSGAQETQYF.